This T cell receptor (beta chain) is drawn from a study of metastatic and nonmetastatic thyroid tumors. Study-level information: Where malignant and benign thyroid patients were concerned, repertoires were compared across blood and tumor or nodule tissue.

This clone appeared many times. The target antigen is unknown. There were no patients who had received any treatment before thyroid surgery. Study-wide points: Relative to benign nodules, malignant thyroid tumors were reportedly characterized by significantly elevated TCR beta diversity in blood and tumor.

In the authors' methods: CDR3 differences across clinicopathological groups were used to build a distant-metastasis classifier for papillary thyroid cancer. MiXCR reprocessed the PCR reads for TCRdb. The V and J calls shown here were made by TCRdb, not taken from the authors' results. The sample lists some 46,000 clones; around 25% were seen once. The CDR3 contains 14 residues. V was trimmed by 6 bases and J by 1 base, leaving 10 bases between them. The specimen sequenced was blood. The source of this sequence is a male donor with papillary thyroid cancer or a benign thyroid nodule (not recorded which). Some clones in this sample may be carry-over from other donors' samples. The chain combines TRBV12-3 or TRBV12-4 with TRBJ1-5; D remains unclear. DNA of the CDR3: TGTGCCAGCAGCTTTAGCGGAAGCAATCAGCCCCAGCATTTT. Amino acid sequence: CASSFSGSNQPQHF.